Below, one T cell receptor (beta chain) is given with its context. Its antigen is currently unknown. TCRdb reprocessed the 5' RACE reads via MiXCR and lists one record per CDR3 protein. This sample yields 60,000 to 80,000 distinct CDR3 sequences, of which 13% are seen a single time; approximately 7% belongs to the top ten. This sample is part of a study of spatial heterogeneity in lung cancer. Regarding the study as a whole: Follow-up blood showed ubiquitous expanded tumor TCRs less than blood at resection did.

The time point: sample taken at primary tumor resection. Sequencing was performed on whole RNA extracted from tumor and nontumor lung tissue, or from frozen PBMC, and the material was left unsorted. Samples were obtained from some 72 donors, all untreated early-stage non-small cell lung cancer patients. The sequence was collected from a male donor with early-stage non-small cell lung cancer. Sequenced material: PBMCs, taken at surgery.

CDR3 in amino acids: CAWSVRGGLGNEQFF. CDR3 in DNA: TGTGCCTGGAGTGTGCGGGGGGGGCTTGGCAATGAGCAGTTCTTC. V and J are TRBV30 and TRBJ2-1; 9 positions agree with TRBD2. Losses at the gene ends were 0 bases for V and 6 bases for J; bases not matched to a gene: 6. Germline lookup yields CDR1 GTSNPN and CDR2 SVGIG (reference sequence). The length of the CDR3 is 15 residues.